This T cell receptor beta chain emerged from a study of response to subunit inactivated influenza vaccine. MiXCR, run by TCRdb on the RT-PCR reads, gives a single entry per CDR3 protein. The table records hundreds of thousands of distinct CDR3 sequences, 12% to 15% of them present only once. This CDR3 region has 16 residues. Germline values: CDR1 DFQATT, CDR2 SNEGSKA (reference sequence). J was trimmed by 6 bases and V by 4 bases; bases with no gene match: 13. This sample comprised PBMCs from blood, obtained approximately 15 days before vaccination. This sequence joins TRBV20-1 and TRBJ2-3; TRBD2 matches 10 bases. The TCR comes from a middle-aged man who received an inactivated influenza vaccine. The CDR3 is CSATPLSGGAPDTQYF. Here the CDR3 DNA reads TGCAGTGCTACCCCCCTCAGCGGGGGGGCGCCCGATACGCAGTATTTT.